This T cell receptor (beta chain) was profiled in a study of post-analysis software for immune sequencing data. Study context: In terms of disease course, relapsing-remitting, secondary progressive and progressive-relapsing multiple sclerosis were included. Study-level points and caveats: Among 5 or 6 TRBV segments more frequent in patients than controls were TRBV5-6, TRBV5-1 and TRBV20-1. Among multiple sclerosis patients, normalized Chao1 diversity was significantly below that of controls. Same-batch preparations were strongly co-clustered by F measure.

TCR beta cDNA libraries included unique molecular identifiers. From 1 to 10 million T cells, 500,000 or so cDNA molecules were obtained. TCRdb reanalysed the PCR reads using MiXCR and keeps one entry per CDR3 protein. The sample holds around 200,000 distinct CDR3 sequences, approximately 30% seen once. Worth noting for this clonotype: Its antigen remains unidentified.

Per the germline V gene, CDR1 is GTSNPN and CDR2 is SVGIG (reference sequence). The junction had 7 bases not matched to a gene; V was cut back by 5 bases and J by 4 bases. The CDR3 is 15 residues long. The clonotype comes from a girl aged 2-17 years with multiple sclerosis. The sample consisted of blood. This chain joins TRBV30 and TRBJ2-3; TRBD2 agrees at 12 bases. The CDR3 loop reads CAWETSGSGADTQYF. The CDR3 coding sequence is TGTGCCTGGGAGACTAGCGGGAGTGGCGCAGATACGCAGTATTTT.